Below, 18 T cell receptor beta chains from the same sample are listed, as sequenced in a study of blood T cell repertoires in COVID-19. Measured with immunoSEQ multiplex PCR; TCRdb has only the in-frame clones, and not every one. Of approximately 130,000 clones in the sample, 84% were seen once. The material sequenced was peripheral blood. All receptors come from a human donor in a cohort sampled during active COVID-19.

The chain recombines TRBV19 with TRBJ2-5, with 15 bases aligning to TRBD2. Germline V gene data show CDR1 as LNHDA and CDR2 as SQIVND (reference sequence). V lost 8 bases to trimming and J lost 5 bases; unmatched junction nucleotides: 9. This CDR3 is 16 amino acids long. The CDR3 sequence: CASSRTSGGARETQYF. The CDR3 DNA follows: TGTGCCAGTTCTAGGACTAGCGGGGGGGCCCGGGAGACCCAGTACTTC.

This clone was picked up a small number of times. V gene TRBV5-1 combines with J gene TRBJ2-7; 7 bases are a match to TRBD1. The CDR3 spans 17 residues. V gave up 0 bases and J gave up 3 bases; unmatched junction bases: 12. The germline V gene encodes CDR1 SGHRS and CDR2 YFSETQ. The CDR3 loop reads CASSLAARTGVGYEQYF. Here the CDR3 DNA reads TGCGCCAGCAGCTTGGCGGCCCGAACAGGGGTGGGCTACGAGCAGTACTTC.

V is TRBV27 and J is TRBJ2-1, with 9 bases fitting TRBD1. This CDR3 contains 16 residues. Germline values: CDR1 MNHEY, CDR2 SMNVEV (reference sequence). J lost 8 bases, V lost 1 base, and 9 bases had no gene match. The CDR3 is CASSLLTGTGLHEQFF. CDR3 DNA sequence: TGTGCCAGCAGTTTATTGACCGGGACAGGGCTACATGAGCAGTTCTTC.

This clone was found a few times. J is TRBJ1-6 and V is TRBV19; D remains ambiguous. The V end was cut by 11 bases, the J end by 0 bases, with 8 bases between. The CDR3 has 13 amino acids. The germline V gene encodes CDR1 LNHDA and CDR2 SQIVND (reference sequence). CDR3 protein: CASRDSYNSPLHF. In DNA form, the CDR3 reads TGTGCCTCAAGAGACTCCTATAATTCACCCCTCCACTTT.

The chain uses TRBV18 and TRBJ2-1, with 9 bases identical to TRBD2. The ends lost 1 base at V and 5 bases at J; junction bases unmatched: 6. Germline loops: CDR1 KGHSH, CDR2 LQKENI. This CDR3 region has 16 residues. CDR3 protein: CASSPLAGELDNEQFF. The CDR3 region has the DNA TGTGCCAGCTCACCACTAGCGGGGGAGCTGGACAATGAGCAGTTCTTC.

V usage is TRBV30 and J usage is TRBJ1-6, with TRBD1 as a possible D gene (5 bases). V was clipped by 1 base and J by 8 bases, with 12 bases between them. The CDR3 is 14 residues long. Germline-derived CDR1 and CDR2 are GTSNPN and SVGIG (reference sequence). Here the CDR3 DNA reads TGTGCCTGGAGTGACGGGGGGAGTGATTCACCCCTCCACTTT. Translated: CAWSDGGSDSPLHF.

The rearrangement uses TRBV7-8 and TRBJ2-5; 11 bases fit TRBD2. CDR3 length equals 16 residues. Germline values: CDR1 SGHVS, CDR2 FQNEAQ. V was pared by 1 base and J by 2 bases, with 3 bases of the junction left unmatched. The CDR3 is CASSLEVAGGQETQYF. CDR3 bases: TGTGCCAGCAGCTTAGAAGTAGCGGGGGGGCAAGAGACCCAGTACTTC. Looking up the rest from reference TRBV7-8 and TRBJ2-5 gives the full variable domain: GAGVSQSPRYKVAKRGQDVALRCDPISGHVSLFWYQQALGQGPEFLTYFQNEAQLDKSGLPSDRFFAERPEGSVSTLKIQRTQQEDSAVYLCASSLEVAGGQETQYFGPGTRLLVL.

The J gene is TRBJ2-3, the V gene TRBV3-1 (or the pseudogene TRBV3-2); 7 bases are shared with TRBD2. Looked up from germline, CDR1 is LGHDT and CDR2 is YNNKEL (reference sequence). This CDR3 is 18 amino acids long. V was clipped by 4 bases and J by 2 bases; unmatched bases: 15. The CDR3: CASSPSAGRVDATDTQYF. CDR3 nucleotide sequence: TGTGCCAGCAGCCCATCAGCGGGGAGGGTGGACGCCACAGATACGCAGTATTTT.

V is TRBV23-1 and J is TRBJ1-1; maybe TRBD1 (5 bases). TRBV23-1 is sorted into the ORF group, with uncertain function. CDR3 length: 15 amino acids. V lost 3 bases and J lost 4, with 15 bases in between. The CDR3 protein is CASSHTQGCCTEAFF. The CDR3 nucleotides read TGCGCCAGCAGTCATACGCAGGGTTGTTGCACTGAAGCTTTCTTT.

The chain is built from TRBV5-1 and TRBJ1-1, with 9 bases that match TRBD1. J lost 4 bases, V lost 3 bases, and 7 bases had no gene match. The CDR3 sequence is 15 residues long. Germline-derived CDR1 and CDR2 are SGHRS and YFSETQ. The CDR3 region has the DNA TGCGCCAGCAGCTCCGGGACAGGGAGGACCACTGAAGCTTTCTTT. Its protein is CASSSGTGRTTEAFF.

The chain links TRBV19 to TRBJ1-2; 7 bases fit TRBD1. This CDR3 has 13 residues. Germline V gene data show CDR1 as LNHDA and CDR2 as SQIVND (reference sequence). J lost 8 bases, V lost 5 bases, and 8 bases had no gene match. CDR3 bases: TGTGCCAGTAGTTATCCAAACAGGGGAGGCTACACCTTC. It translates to CASSYPNRGGYTF.

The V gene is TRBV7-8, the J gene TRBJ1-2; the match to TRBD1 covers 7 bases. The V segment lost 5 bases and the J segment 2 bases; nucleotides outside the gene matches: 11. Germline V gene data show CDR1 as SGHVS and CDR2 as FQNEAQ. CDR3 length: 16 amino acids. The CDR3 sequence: CASSLLGGGENYGYTF. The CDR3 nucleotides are TGTGCCAGCAGCCTGCTTGGAGGGGGCGAAAACTATGGCTACACCTTC.

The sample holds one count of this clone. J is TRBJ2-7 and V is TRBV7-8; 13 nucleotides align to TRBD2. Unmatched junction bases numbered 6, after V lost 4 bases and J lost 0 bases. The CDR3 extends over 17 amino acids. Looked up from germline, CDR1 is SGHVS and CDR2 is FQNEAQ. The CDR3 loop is CASSWGLAGPGSYEQYF. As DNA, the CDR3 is TGTGCCAGCAGCTGGGGACTAGCGGGACCAGGCTCCTACGAGCAGTACTTC.

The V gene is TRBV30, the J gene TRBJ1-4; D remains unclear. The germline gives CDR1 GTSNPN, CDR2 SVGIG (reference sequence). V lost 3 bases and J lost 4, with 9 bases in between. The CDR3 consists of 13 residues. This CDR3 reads CAWRMEYNEKLFF. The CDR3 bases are TGTGCCTGGAGAATGGAGTATAATGAAAAACTGTTTTTT.

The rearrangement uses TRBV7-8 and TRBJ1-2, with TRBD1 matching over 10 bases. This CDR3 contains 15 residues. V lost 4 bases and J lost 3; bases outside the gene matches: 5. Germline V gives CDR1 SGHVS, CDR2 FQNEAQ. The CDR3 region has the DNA TGTGCCAGCAGCTCTAGCGGGACAGGGGACTATGGCTACACCTTC. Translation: CASSSSGTGDYGYTF.

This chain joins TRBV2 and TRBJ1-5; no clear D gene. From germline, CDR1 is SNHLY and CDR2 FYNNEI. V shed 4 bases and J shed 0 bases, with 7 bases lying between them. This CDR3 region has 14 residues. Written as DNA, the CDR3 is TGTGCCAGCAGTGCCGAGGATAGCAATCAGCCCCAGCATTTT. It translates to CASSAEDSNQPQHF.

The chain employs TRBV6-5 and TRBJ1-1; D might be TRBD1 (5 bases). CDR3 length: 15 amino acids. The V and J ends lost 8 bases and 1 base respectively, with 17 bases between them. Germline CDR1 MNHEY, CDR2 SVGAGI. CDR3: CASLMGRGANTEAFF. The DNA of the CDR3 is TGTGCCAGCCTTATGGGGCGGGGAGCGAACACTGAAGCTTTCTTT.

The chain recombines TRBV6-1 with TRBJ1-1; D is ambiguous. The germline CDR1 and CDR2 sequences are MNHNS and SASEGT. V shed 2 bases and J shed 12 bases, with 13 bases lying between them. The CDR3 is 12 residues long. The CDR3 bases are TGTGCCAGCAGTGAATTTGGTTCGAGGCCTTTCTTT. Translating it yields CASSEFGSRPFF.